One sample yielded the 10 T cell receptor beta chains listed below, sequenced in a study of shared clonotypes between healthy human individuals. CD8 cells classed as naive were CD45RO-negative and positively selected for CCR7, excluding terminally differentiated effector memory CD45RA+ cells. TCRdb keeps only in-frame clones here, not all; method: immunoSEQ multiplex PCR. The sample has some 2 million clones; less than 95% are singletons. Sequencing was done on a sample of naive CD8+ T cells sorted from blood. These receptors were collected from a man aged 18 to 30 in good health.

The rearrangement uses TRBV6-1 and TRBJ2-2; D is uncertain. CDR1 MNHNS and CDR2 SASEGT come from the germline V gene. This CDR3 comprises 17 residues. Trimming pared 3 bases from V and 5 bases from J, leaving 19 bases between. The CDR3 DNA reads TGTGCCAGCAGTGATCCCCTTCGGCAGGAGATTACCGGGGAGCTGTTTTTT. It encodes CASSDPLRQEITGELFF.

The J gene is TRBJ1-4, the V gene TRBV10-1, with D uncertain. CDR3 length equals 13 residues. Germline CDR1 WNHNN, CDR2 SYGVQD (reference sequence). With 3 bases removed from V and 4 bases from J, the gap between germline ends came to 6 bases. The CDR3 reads CASSESINEKLFF. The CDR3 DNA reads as TGCGCCAGCAGTGAATCTATTAATGAAAAACTGTTTTTT.

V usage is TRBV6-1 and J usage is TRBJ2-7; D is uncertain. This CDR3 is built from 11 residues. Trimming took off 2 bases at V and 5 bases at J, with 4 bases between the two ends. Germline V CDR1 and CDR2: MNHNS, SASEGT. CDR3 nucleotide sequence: TGTGCCAGCAGTGAAACCCACGAGCAGTACTTC. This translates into CASSETHEQYF.

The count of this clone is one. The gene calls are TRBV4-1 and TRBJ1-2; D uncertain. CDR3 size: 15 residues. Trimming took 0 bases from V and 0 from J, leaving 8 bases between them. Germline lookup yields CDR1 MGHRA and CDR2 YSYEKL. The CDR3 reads CASSQESGPNYGYTF. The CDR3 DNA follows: TGCGCCAGCAGCCAAGAGTCAGGACCTAACTATGGCTACACCTTC.

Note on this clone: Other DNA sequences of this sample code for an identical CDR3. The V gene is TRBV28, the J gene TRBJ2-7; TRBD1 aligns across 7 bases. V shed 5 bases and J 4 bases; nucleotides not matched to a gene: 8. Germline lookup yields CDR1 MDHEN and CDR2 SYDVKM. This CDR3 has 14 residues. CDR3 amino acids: CASSLGDSSYEQYF. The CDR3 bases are TGTGCCAGCAGTCTCGGGGACAGCTCTTACGAGCAGTACTTC.

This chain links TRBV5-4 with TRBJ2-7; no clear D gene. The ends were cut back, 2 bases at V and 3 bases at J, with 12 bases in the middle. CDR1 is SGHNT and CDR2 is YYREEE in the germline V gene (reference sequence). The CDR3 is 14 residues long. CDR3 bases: TGTGCCAGCAGCTTAGGAGACCAAATCTACGAGCAGTACTTC. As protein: CASSLGDQIYEQYF.

The CDR3 region has the DNA TGCGCCAGCAGCTGGGAGGGGGGCAATCAGCCCCAGCATTTT. Protein: CASSWEGGNQPQHF. The chain couples TRBV5-1 to TRBJ1-5; D may be TRBD1 (6 bases). The germline CDR1 and CDR2 sequences are SGHRS and YFSETQ. The V and J ends lost 3 bases and 2 bases respectively, with 9 bases between them. This CDR3 has 14 amino acids.

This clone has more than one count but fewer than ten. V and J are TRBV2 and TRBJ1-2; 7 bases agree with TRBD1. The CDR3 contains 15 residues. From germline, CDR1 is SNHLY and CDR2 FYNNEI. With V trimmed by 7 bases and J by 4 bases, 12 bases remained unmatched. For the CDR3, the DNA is TGTGCCAGCAACTACCTGGGGACAGATCTCTATGGCTACACCTTC. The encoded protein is CASNYLGTDLYGYTF.

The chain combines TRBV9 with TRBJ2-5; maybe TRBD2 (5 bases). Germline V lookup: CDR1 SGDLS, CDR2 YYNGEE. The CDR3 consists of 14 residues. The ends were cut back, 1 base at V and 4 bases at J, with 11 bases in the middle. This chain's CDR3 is CASSVWAEGETQYF. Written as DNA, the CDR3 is TGTGCCAGCAGCGTATGGGCCGAGGGAGAGACCCAGTACTTC.

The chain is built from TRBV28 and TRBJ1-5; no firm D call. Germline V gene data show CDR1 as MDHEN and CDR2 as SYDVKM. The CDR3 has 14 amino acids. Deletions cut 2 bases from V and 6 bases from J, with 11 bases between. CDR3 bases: TGTGCCAGCAGTTTAAACCAGGAGACTCAGCCCCAGCATTTT. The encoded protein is CASSLNQETQPQHF.